The source of this T cell receptor (beta chain) is a study of blood T cell repertoires in COVID-19. Overall study context: The United States, Italy and Spain were the sources of the acute and convalescent COVID-19 samples. The cDNA or gDNA used as material had been derived from T cells, B-cell-depleted T cells, or PBMCs.

The germline V and J ends were trimmed by 6 bases and 4 bases, with 10 bases remaining between them. The germline V gene encodes CDR1 LGHDT and CDR2 YNNKEL (reference sequence). The CDR3 runs to 12 residues. In the authors' methods: Nucleated cell number was recorded as an estimate derived from reference gene primer amplification. The data were produced by immunoSEQ multiplex PCR, yet TCRdb's version contains in-frame clones alone and is incomplete. V and J calls and clone size are given by that table; D and trimming were obtained from the DNA. The sample has around 300,000 clones, roughly 88% seen once.

The V gene is TRBV3-1 (or the pseudogene TRBV3-2), the J gene TRBJ2-7; D is perhaps TRBD2 (5 bases). The sequence came from a man between 18 and 35 years old with active or convalescent COVID-19. The sequenced material came from peripheral blood. CDR3 nucleotide sequence: TGTGCCAGCAGTCGAGGGTCTTACGAGCAGTACTTC. Amino acid sequence: CASSRGSYEQYF.